This is a list of T cell receptor beta chains from one sample in a study of blood T cell repertoires in COVID-19. Sequencing was performed with immunoSEQ multiplex PCR; in TCRdb, only in-frame clones are kept and a portion is missing. The table lists 400,000 or so clones, approximately 92% of them singletons. The sequencing input was PBMCs or T cells enriched from blood (not recorded which). Source of these receptors: a man between 25 and 39 years old who had recovered from COVID-19. Both conserved end residues are part of each CDR3. The D gene is left open where the match is weak. Only part of the rows carry a size: once, few, many, or a class if the clone is expanded.

cdr3_length: 15; j_call: TRBJ2-2; clone_size: -; v_call: TRBV7-2; d_call: TRBD2; cdr3_aa: CASSSPSGSTGELFF; cdr3_nt: TGTGCCAGCAGCTCTCCTAGCGGGAGCACCGGGGAGCTGTTTTTT
cdr3_length: 16; j_call: TRBJ1-4; clone_size: -; v_call: TRBV11-2; d_call: TRBD1; cdr3_aa: CASSSRFGTENEKLFF; cdr3_nt: TGTGCCAGCAGCTCCCGGTTCGGGACAGAGAATGAAAAACTGTTTTTT
cdr3_length: 11; j_call: TRBJ1-5; clone_size: -; v_call: TRBV7-9; d_call: -; cdr3_aa: CASSLGGPQHF; cdr3_nt: TGTGCCAGCAGCTTAGGAGGGCCCCAGCATTTT
cdr3_length: 14; j_call: TRBJ1-3; clone_size: -; v_call: TRBV7-9; d_call: TRBD1; cdr3_aa: CASSRRGLENTIYF; cdr3_nt: TGTGCCAGCAGCCGAAGGGGGCTGGAAAACACCATATATTTT
cdr3_length: 15; j_call: TRBJ2-1; clone_size: -; v_call: TRBV5-4; d_call: TRBD2; cdr3_aa: CASSPGLAGAGEQFF; cdr3_nt: TGTGCCAGCAGCCCCGGACTAGCGGGAGCGGGTGAGCAGTTCTTC
cdr3_length: 11; j_call: TRBJ1-2; clone_size: -; v_call: TRBV19; d_call: -; cdr3_aa: CATTGSYGYTF; cdr3_nt: TGTGCCACCACAGGGTCCTATGGCTACACCTTC
cdr3_length: 13; j_call: TRBJ1-2; clone_size: -; v_call: TRBV2; d_call: TRBD1; cdr3_aa: CASSGQGAGGYTF; cdr3_nt: TGTGCCAGCAGTGGACAGGGGGCGGGAGGCTACACCTTC
cdr3_length: 13; j_call: TRBJ1-6; clone_size: many; v_call: TRBV18; d_call: -; cdr3_aa: CATTRGIRAPLHF; cdr3_nt: TGTGCTACAACACGGGGGATACGCGCACCCCTCCACTTT
cdr3_length: 15; j_call: TRBJ1-2; clone_size: -; v_call: TRBV3-1/TRBV3-2; d_call: TRBD1; cdr3_aa: CASSHLGQGAPGYTF; cdr3_nt: TGTGCCAGCAGCCACCTGGGACAGGGGGCCCCTGGCTACACCTTC
cdr3_length: 17; j_call: TRBJ1-2; clone_size: -; v_call: TRBV28; d_call: TRBD1; cdr3_aa: CASSLNVGGVGNYGYTF; cdr3_nt: TGTGCCAGCAGTTTAAATGTAGGGGGCGTGGGTAACTATGGCTACACCTTC
cdr3_length: 17; j_call: TRBJ2-3; clone_size: -; v_call: TRBV3-1/TRBV3-2; d_call: TRBD2; cdr3_aa: CASSQDFGRVSTDTQYF; cdr3_nt: TGTGCCAGCAGCCAAGATTTCGGGAGGGTTAGCACAGATACGCAGTATTTT
cdr3_length: 16; j_call: TRBJ2-5; clone_size: -; v_call: TRBV9; d_call: TRBD2; cdr3_aa: CASSVGRGGTQETQYF; cdr3_nt: TGTGCCAGCAGCGTTGGTCGCGGGGGAACCCAAGAGACCCAGTACTTC
cdr3_length: 15; j_call: TRBJ2-7; clone_size: -; v_call: TRBV6-5; d_call: TRBD2; cdr3_aa: CASSYSVAGGYEQYF; cdr3_nt: TGTGCCAGCAGTTACTCGGTAGCGGGTGGCTACGAGCAGTACTTC
cdr3_length: 16; j_call: TRBJ2-3; clone_size: -; v_call: TRBV27; d_call: -; cdr3_aa: CASSSLATMVSDTQYF; cdr3_nt: TGTGCCAGCAGTTCACTAGCCACCATGGTCTCAGATACGCAGTATTTT
cdr3_length: 14; j_call: TRBJ2-1; clone_size: -; v_call: TRBV28; d_call: TRBD1; cdr3_aa: CASSLAQGADEQFF; cdr3_nt: TGTGCCAGCAGTTTGGCTCAGGGGGCTGATGAGCAGTTCTTC
cdr3_length: 14; j_call: TRBJ1-5; clone_size: once; v_call: TRBV7-9; d_call: -; cdr3_aa: CATTSGDSNQPQHF; cdr3_nt: TGTGCCACCACATCAGGGGATAGCAATCAGCCCCAGCATTTT
cdr3_length: 13; j_call: TRBJ1-1; clone_size: -; v_call: TRBV28; d_call: -; cdr3_aa: CASTFPPTPEAFF; cdr3_nt: TGTGCCAGCACCTTTCCCCCTACTCCCGAAGCTTTCTTT
cdr3_length: 15; j_call: TRBJ2-7; clone_size: -; v_call: TRBV27; d_call: -; cdr3_aa: CASSLFPGVFNEQYF; cdr3_nt: TGTGCCAGCAGTTTATTCCCGGGAGTTTTCAACGAGCAGTACTTC
cdr3_length: 16; j_call: TRBJ1-5; clone_size: -; v_call: TRBV19; d_call: -; cdr3_aa: CASSIEQGYSNQPQHF; cdr3_nt: TGTGCCAGTAGTATCGAACAGGGTTATAGCAATCAGCCCCAGCATTTT
cdr3_length: 19; j_call: TRBJ2-1; clone_size: -; v_call: TRBV7-9; d_call: TRBD2; cdr3_aa: CASSFGLQPGTSGYNEQFF; cdr3_nt: TGTGCCAGCAGCTTCGGCCTTCAACCCGGGACTAGCGGATACAATGAGCAGTTCTTC
cdr3_length: 16; j_call: TRBJ2-7; clone_size: -; v_call: TRBV21-1; d_call: -; cdr3_aa: CASSKGGSGRMNEQYF; cdr3_nt: TGTGCCAGCAGCAAAGGAGGTAGCGGGAGAATGAACGAGCAGTACTTC
cdr3_length: 15; j_call: TRBJ1-3; clone_size: -; v_call: TRBV6-1; d_call: -; cdr3_aa: CASRLTGVSGNTIYF; cdr3_nt: TGTGCCAGCAGACTCACCGGGGTCTCTGGAAACACCATATATTTT
cdr3_length: 13; j_call: TRBJ2-7; clone_size: -; v_call: TRBV27; d_call: -; cdr3_aa: CASSLFLAYEQYF; cdr3_nt: TGTGCCAGCAGTTTATTCTTGGCTTATGAGCAGTACTTC
cdr3_length: 11; j_call: TRBJ2-1; clone_size: -; v_call: TRBV19; d_call: -; cdr3_aa: CASSRGGEQFF; cdr3_nt: TGTGCCAGTTCCAGAGGTGGGGAGCAGTTCTTC
cdr3_length: 14; j_call: TRBJ2-7; clone_size: once; v_call: TRBV15; d_call: -; cdr3_aa: CATSIGREAYEQYF; cdr3_nt: TGTGCCACCAGCATAGGGCGGGAAGCCTACGAGCAGTACTTC
cdr3_length: 18; j_call: TRBJ2-3; clone_size: -; v_call: TRBV11-2; d_call: TRBD2; cdr3_aa: CASSSFPGGTHLGDTQYF; cdr3_nt: TGTGCCAGCAGCTCCTTCCCGGGGGGAACGCATCTGGGAGATACGCAGTATTTT
cdr3_length: 12; j_call: TRBJ1-5; clone_size: -; v_call: TRBV28; d_call: -; cdr3_aa: CASGRARQPQHF; cdr3_nt: TGTGCCAGCGGCAGGGCCCGGCAGCCCCAGCATTTT
cdr3_length: 16; j_call: TRBJ2-5; clone_size: -; v_call: TRBV19; d_call: TRBD2; cdr3_aa: CASRGRLAGGSGTQYF; cdr3_nt: TGTGCCAGTAGGGGGCGACTAGCGGGAGGGTCCGGGACCCAGTACTTC